These 10 T cell receptor beta chains came from one sample sequenced in a study of T cell responses to AZD1222 COVID-19 vaccine (dated by TCRdb to the early 2020s). The time point label for this specimen denotes: baseline before first vaccination. Library preparation was by the immunoSEQ multiplex PCR assay. Here the immuneACCESS table is served through TCRdb, limited to in-frame sequences with V and J called. Missing clones are a known gap in these copies; in checked studies unresolved V genes cover under half, and the rest lacks a known reason. For this sample there are 100,000 or so clones; about 88% appear just once. The ten largest clones add up to approximately 5% of the sample. This sample comprised peripheral blood, obtained on day 0 of AZD1222 vaccination. Receptor source: an adult in good health.

This chain connects TRBV10-2 to TRBJ2-1; TRBD2 aligns across 14 bases. The CDR3 extends over 15 amino acids. After removal of 4 bases from V and 8 bases from J, the junction contained 4 bases not matched to a gene. Germline loops: CDR1 WSHSY, CDR2 SAAADI. CDR3 amino acids: CASSVRLAGGDEQFF. DNA of the CDR3: TGCGCCAGCAGTGTAAGACTAGCGGGGGGGGATGAGCAGTTCTTC.

This rearrangement joins TRBV5-4 to TRBJ1-6, with 10 positions matching TRBD1. The CDR3 sequence is 15 residues long. Germline assignment: CDR1 SGHNT and CDR2 YYREEE (reference sequence). With 0 bases clipped from V and 9 bases from J, the junction kept 3 bases outside the gene matches. Written as DNA, the CDR3 is TGTGCCAGCAGCTTGGGACAGGGGGCGCTTTCACCCCTCCACTTT. Protein: CASSLGQGALSPLHF.

The chain joins TRBV5-1 to TRBJ1-4; D is perhaps TRBD1 (6 bases). Germline V gene sequence: CDR1 SGHRS, CDR2 YFSETQ. The CDR3 contains 15 residues. V dropped 1 base and J dropped 3 bases, with 10 bases sitting between them. CDR3 in amino acids: CASSLLGGSNEKLFF. The CDR3 DNA sequence: TGCGCCAGCAGCTTGCTCGGGGGCTCTAATGAAAAACTGTTTTTT.

A single count supports this clone. The chain employs TRBV7-9 and TRBJ1-3; a weak D match, TRBD1 (6 bases). CDR3 length: 14 residues. From germline, CDR1 is SEHNR and CDR2 FQNEAQ (reference sequence). Trimming removed 5 bases at V and 0 bases at J, with 8 bases between. The CDR3 sequence is CASSRTVSGNTIYF. The CDR3 nucleotides read TGTGCCAGCAGCCGGACAGTCTCTGGAAACACCATATATTTT.

This clone came up a few times. The chain combines TRBV28 with TRBJ2-5; TRBD1 is a possible D gene (6 bases). Per germline, CDR1 MDHEN and CDR2 SYDVKM. The CDR3 has 12 amino acids. Trimming pared 7 bases from V and 7 bases from J, leaving 13 bases between. The CDR3 bases are TGTGCCAGCAAAGGGGGACCAATGACCCAGTACTTC. Protein sequence: CASKGGPMTQYF.

The rearrangement joins TRBV11-3 to TRBJ2-7, with D perhaps being TRBD1 or TRBD2 (5 bases each). CDR3 size: 14 residues. Germline CDR1 and CDR2: SGHNT and YENEEA. The V end was cut by 5 bases, the J end by 2 bases, with 13 bases between. The CDR3 region is CASSPGTAPYEQYF. CDR3 bases: TGTGCCAGCAGCCCCGGGACCGCCCCCTACGAGCAGTACTTC.

The chain is built from TRBV28 and TRBJ1-6; D gene unclear. The CDR3 runs to 16 residues. CDR1 is MDHEN, CDR2 SYDVKM, per germline. V was shortened by 4 bases and J by 5 bases, with 15 bases between the two germline ends. CDR3 loop: CASSWTDKRNNSPLHF. The CDR3, as DNA: TGTGCCAGCAGTTGGACCGATAAGAGGAATAATTCACCCCTCCACTTT.

CDR3 sequence (DNA): TGTGCCAGCAGCCAAGATCTCAACAGGGGGACTGAAGCTTTCTTT. Its protein is CASSQDLNRGTEAFF. The rearrangement links TRBV3-1 (or the pseudogene TRBV3-2) to TRBJ1-1, with 8 bases that match TRBD1. Germline values: CDR1 LGHDT, CDR2 YNNKEL (reference sequence). The J segment lost 5 bases and the V segment lost 0 bases, leaving 5 bases of the junction unmatched. The CDR3 is made up of 15 amino acids.

The chain recombines TRBV9 with TRBJ1-4; maybe TRBD1 (6 bases). CDR1 is SGDLS and CDR2 is YYNGEE in the germline V gene. The ends were cut back, 4 bases at V and 4 bases at J, with 11 bases in the middle. The CDR3 contains 14 residues. The CDR3 is CASSQDRNNEKLFF. In nucleotides, the CDR3 is TGTGCCAGCAGCCAGGACAGAAATAATGAAAAACTGTTTTTT.

This clone was detected only once. The V gene is TRBV9, the J gene TRBJ1-2; D remains ambiguous. Germline-derived CDR1 and CDR2 are SGDLS and YYNGEE. Trimming pared 3 bases from V and 7 bases from J, leaving 16 bases between. The length of the CDR3 is 14 residues. CDR3 nucleotide sequence: TGTGCCAGCAGCGCCAACGGAGTGGGGTTTGGCTACACCTTC. Translated, it gives CASSANGVGFGYTF.